The present T cell receptor (beta chain) was sequenced within a study of shared clonotypes between healthy human individuals. Study in general: A donor's plate count was three for CD4 naive and three for CD4 memory; CD8 naive had two and CD8 memory one.

Sorted-subset replicate PCR reactions contained 200 to 250 ng DNA, corresponding to tens of thousands of T cell genomes. Using immunoSEQ multiplex PCR, the repertoire was profiled, and TCRdb retains in-frame clones only, with some absent. The profile shows under 1,100,000 clones, around 78% of them singletons. As for this clone: Antigen specificity is unknown.

Germline V lookup: CDR1 LNHDA, CDR2 SQIVND (reference sequence). CDR3 length equals 15 residues. V was cut by 5 bases and J by 3 bases, with 17 bases left in between. Study outcomes and limitations: Naive subsets typically showed greater estimated richness than memory subsets.

The sequencing input was memory CD4+ T cells from PBMCs. Subset described: CD45RA-negative fraction. This TCR derives from a man between 18 and 29 years old in good health. Some clones in this sample may be carry-over from other donors' samples. The V call is TRBV19, the J call TRBJ2-7; D is possibly TRBD1 (6 bases). CDR3 sequence: CASSANSDSHYEQYF. The CDR3 DNA is TGTGCCAGTAGTGCCAACTCGGACAGCCACTACGAGCAGTACTTC.